This T cell receptor beta chain was captured by sequencing in a study of T-cell reconstitution after alpha-beta-depleted transplantation in children. Unique molecular identifiers tagged the TCRbeta library. TCRdb itself ran the PCR reads through MiXCR, one entry per CDR3 protein. This sample carries roughly 420,000 distinct CDR3 sequences, roughly 17% of them seen once, and the ten largest clones take approximately 29%. Trimming pared 1 base from V and 3 bases from J, leaving 5 bases between. The CDR3 runs 13 residues. In germline, CDR1 is LGHDT, CDR2 YNNKEL (reference sequence). In this sample, this clonotype turned up many times.

This TCR was sampled from a boy under three years old who had a stem cell transplant for Wiskott-Aldrich syndrome, so the T cells may come from the graft donor. The sample consisted of PBMCs, mostly from graft donor cells, taken 360 days after TCRalphabeta/CD19-depleted stem cell transplant. V and J are TRBV3-1 and TRBJ2-3, with no clear D. This CDR3 is CASSQVGTDTQYF. CDR3 nucleotides: TGTGCCAGCAGCCAAGTTGGGACAGATACGCAGTATTTT.